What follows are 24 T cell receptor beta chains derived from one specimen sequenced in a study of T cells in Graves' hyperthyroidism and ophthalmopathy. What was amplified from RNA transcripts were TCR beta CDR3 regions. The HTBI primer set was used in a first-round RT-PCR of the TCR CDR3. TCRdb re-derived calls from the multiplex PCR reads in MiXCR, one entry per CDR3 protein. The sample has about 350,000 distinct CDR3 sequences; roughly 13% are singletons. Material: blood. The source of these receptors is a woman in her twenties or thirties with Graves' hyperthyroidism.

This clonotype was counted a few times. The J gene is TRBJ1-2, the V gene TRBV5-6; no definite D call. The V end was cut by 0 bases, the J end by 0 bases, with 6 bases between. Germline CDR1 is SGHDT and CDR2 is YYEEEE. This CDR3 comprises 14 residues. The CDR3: CASSLVAANYGYTF. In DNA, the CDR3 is TGTGCCAGCAGCTTGGTCGCAGCTAACTATGGCTACACCTTC.

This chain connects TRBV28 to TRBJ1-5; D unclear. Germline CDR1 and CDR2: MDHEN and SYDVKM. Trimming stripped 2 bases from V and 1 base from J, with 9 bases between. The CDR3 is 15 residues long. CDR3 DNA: TGTGCCAGCAGTTTACGGAGGTTGAGCAATCAGCCCCAGCATTTT. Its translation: CASSLRRLSNQPQHF.

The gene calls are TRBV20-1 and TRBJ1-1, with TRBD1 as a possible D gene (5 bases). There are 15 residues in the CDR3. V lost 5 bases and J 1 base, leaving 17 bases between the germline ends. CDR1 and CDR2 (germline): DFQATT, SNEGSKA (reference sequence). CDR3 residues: CSAQGDFAGNTEAFF. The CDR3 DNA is TGCAGTGCTCAGGGCGACTTCGCGGGGAACACTGAAGCTTTCTTT.

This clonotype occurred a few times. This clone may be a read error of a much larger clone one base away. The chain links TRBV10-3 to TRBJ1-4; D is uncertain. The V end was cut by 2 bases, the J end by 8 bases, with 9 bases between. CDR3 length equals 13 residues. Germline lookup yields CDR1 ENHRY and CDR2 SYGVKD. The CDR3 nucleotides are TGTGCCATCAGTGAGGCGATCCGCGAAAAACTGTTTTTT. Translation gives CAISEAIREKLFF.

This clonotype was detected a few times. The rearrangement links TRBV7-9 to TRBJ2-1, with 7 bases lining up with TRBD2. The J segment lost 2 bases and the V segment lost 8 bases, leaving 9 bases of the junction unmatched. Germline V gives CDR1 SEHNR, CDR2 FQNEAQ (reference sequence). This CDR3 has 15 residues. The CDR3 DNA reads TGTGCCAGCGGTATAGGCGGGAGCCCCTACAATGAGCAGTTCTTC. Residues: CASGIGGSPYNEQFF.

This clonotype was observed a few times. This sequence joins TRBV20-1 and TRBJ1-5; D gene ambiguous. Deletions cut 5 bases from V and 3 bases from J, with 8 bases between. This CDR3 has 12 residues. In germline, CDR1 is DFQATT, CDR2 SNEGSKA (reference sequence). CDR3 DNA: TGCAGTGCTCGACCGTCCAATCAGCCCCAGCATTTT. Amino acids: CSARPSNQPQHF.

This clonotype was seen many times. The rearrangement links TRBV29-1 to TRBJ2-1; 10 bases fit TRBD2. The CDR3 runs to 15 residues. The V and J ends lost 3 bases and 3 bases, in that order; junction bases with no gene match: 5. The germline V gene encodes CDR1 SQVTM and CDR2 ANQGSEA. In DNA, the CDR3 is TGCAGCGTTGACATTCTAGCGGGAGTCTACAATGAGCAGTTCTTC. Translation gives CSVDILAGVYNEQFF.

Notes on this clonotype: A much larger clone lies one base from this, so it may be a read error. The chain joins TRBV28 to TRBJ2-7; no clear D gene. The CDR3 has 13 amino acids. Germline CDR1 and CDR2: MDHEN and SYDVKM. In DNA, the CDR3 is TGTGCCAGCACCGACCCGATAGCCTACGGGCAGTACTTC. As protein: CASTDPIAYGQYF. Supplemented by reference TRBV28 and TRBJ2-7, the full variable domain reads DVKVTQSSRYLVKRTGEKVFLECVQDMDHENMFWYRQDPGLGLRLIYFSYDVKMKEKGDIPEGYSVSREKKERFSLILESASTNQTSMYLCASTDPIAYGQYFGPGTRLTVT.

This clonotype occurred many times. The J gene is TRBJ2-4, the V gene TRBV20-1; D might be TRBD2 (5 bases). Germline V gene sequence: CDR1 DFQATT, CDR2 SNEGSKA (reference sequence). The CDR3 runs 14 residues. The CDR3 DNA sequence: TGCAGCCCAGGAGTGGGAGTAGCCAAAAACATTCAGTACTTC. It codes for CSPGVGVAKNIQYF.

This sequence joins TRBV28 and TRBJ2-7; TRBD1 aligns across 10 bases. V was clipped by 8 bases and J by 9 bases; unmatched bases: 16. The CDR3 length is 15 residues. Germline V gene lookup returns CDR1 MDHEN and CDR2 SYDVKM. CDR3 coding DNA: TGTGCCAGCGGCACGTCCGGGACAGGGGTCCACGGGCAGTACTTC. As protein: CASGTSGTGVHGQYF.

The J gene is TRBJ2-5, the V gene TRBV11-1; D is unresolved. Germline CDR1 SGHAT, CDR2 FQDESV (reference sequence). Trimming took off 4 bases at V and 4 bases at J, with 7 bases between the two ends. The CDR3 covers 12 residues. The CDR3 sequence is CASSSARETQYF. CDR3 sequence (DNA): TGTGCCAGCAGCTCGGCGAGAGAGACCCAGTACTTC.

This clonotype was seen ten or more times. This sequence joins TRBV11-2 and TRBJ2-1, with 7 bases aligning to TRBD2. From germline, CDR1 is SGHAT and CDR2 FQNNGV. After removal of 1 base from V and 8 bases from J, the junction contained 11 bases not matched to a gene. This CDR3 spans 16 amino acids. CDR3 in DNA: TGTGCCAGCAGCTTAGGCATGGCGGGGGACCGATATGAGCAGTTCTTC. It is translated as CASSLGMAGDRYEQFF.

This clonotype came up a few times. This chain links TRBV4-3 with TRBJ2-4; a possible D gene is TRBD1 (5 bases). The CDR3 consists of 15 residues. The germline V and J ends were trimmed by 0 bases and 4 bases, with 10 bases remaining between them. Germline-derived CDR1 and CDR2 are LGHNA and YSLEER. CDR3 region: CASSQEGRAKNIQYF. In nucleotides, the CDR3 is TGCGCCAGCAGCCAAGAGGGCAGGGCTAAAAACATTCAGTACTTC.

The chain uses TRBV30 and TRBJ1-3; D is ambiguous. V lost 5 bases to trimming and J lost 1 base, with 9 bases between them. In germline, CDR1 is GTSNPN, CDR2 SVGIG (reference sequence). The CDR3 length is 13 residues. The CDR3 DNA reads TGTGCCTGGGAGGGTGGTTCTGGAAACACCATATATTTT. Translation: CAWEGGSGNTIYF.

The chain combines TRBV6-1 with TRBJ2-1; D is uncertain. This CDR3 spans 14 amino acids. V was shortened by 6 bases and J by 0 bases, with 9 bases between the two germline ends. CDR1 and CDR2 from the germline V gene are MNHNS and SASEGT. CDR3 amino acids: CASRRQNSYNEQFF. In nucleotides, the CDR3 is TGTGCCAGCAGACGACAAAACTCCTACAATGAGCAGTTCTTC.

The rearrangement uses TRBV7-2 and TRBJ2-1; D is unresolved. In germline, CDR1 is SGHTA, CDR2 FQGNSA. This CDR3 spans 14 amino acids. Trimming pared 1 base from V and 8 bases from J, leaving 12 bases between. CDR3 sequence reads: CASSLVLQNHEQFF. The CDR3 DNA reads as TGTGCCAGCAGCTTAGTCTTACAGAACCATGAGCAGTTCTTC.

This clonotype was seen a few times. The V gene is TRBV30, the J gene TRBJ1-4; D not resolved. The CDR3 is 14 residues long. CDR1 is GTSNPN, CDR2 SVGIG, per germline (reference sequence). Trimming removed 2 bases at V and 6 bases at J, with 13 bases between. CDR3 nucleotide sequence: TGTGCCTGGAGTCCCGGGGTTCGATATGAAAAACTGTTTTTT. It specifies CAWSPGVRYEKLFF.

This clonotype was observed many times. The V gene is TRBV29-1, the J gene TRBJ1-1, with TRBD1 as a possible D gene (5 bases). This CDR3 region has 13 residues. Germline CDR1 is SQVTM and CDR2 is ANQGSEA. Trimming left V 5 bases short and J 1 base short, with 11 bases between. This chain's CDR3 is CSVPRGKNTEAFF. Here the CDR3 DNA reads TGCAGCGTTCCTCGGGGGAAGAACACTGAAGCTTTCTTT.

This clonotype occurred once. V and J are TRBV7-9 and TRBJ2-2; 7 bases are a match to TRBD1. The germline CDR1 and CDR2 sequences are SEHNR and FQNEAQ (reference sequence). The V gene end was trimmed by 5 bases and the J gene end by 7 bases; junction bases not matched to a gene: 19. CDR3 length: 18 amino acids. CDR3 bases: TGTGCCAGCAGCCTGGACAGGAGGACAGTGGGGGTACACGGGGAGCTGTTTTTT. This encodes CASSLDRRTVGVHGELFF.

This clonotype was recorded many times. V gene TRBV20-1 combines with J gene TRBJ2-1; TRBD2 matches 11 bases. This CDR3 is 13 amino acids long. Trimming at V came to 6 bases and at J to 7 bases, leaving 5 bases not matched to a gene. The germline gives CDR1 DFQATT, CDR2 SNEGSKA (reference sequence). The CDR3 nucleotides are TGCAGTGCCACCGGGACTAGCGGTAATGAGCAGTTCTTC. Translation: CSATGTSGNEQFF.

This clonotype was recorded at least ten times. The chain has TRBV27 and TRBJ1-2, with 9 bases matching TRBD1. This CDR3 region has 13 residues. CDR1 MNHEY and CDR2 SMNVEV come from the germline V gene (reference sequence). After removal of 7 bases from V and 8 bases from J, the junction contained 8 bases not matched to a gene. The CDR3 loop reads CASMGQGGRGYTF. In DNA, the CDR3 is TGTGCCAGCATGGGACAGGGAGGGCGCGGCTACACCTTC.

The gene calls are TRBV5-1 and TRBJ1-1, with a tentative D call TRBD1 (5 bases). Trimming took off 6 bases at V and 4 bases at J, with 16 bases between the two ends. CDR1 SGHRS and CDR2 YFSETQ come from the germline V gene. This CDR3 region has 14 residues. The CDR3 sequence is CASNVNGGFTEAFF. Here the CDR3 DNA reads TGCGCCAGCAACGTCAACGGGGGGTTCACTGAAGCTTTCTTT.

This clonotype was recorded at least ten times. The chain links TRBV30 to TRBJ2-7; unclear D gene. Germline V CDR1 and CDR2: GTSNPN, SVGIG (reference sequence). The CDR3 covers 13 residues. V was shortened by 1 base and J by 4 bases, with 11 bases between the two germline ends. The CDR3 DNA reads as TGTGCCTGGAGTGCCGGAATCATGTACGAGCAGTACTTC. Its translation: CAWSAGIMYEQYF.

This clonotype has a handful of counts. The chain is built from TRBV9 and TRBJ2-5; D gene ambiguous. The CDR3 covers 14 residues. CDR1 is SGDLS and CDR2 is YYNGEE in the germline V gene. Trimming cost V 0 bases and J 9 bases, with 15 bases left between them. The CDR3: CASSVGTVPTAQYF. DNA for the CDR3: TGTGCCAGCAGCGTAGGGACCGTTCCAACGGCCCAGTACTTC.